Described below is a single T cell receptor (beta chain) sequence and its context. Using immunoSEQ multiplex PCR, the repertoire was profiled, and TCRdb retains in-frame clones only, with some absent. The sample includes over 45,000 clones, 85% seen only once; the top ten take approximately 3%. The sample originates from a study of OX40 agonist ivuxolimab in advanced cancers. Whole-study context: The dose-escalation cohort was around 83% male, with a mean age of around 60 years, ranging roughly 23 to 85.

Samples of blood were obtained at baseline, on cycle 4 day 1, and on cycle 7 day 1. CDR1 SGHTA and CDR2 FQGNSA come from the germline V gene. Trimming cost V 1 base and J 2 bases; bases outside gene matches: 5. The length of the CDR3 is 16 residues. The J gene is TRBJ2-1, the V gene TRBV7-2; 7 bases are shared with TRBD2. Material: CD4+ or CD8+ T cells sorted from blood, obtained in a trial of the OX40 agonist ivuxolimab. This TCR came from an adult with an advanced solid tumor such as melanoma, head and neck, liver or kidney cancer. DNA of the CDR3: TGTGCCAGCAGCTTAGTCCGGGACTATCCCTACAATGAGCAGTTCTTC. Translation: CASSLVRDYPYNEQFF.